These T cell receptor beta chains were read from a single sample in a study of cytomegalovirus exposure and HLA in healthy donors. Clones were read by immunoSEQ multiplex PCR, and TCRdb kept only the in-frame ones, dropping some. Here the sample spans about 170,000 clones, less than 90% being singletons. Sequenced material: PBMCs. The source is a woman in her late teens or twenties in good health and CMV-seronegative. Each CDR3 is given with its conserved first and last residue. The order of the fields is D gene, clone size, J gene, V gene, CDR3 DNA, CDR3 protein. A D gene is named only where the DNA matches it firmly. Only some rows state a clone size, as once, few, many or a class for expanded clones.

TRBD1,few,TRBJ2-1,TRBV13,TGTGCCAGCAGCTTATCCCTTTTAGCCGGGACAGGGTTTGACAATGAGCAGTTCTTC,CASSLSLLAGTGFDNEQFF
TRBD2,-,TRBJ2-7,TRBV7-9,TGTGCCAGCAGCTTAACTAGCGGGAGTGATTACCCCTACGAGCAGTACTTC,CASSLTSGSDYPYEQYF
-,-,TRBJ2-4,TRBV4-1,TGCGCCAGCAGTTCGCTATTAGCCAAAAACATTCAGTACTTC,CASSSLLAKNIQYF
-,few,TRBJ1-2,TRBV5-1,TGCGCCAGCAGCTCGGAAGGGAGCTATGGCTACACCTTC,CASSSEGSYGYTF
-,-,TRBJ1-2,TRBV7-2,TGTGCCAGCAGCTCCTACAGGGATGGCTACACCTTC,CASSSYRDGYTF
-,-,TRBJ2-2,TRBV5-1,TGCGCCAGCCGCACCAGCGGGAACACCGGGGAGCTGTTTTTT,CASRTSGNTGELFF
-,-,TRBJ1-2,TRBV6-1,TGTGCCAGCAGTGATCACAGGGTAGGAGATGGCTACACCTTC,CASSDHRVGDGYTF
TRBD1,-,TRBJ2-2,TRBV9,TGTGCCAGCAGCCCGGCTTGGACAGGAGCGAACACCGGGGAGCTGTTTTTT,CASSPAWTGANTGELFF
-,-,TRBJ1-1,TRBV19,TGTGCCAGTAGTATAGGAGGCCGTCAGTGGGCAGGGGATGACACTGAAGCTTTCTTT,CASSIGGRQWAGDDTEAFF
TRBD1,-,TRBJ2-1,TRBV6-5,TGTGCCAGCAGTTACTCGAGGGCAGGGGGTCGGTTCTTC,CASSYSRAGGRFF
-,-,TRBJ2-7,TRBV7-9,TGTGCCAGCAGAGCCGGTCTCTACGAGCAGTACTTC,CASRAGLYEQYF
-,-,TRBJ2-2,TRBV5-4,TGTGCCACCCGTCTTGATGGGAGCCGGGCCGGGGAGCTGTTTTTT,CATRLDGSRAGELFF
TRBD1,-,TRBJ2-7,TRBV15,TGTGCCACCAGCAGAGATGGGACAGGGGGCTTGAGCGAGCAGTACTTC,CATSRDGTGGLSEQYF
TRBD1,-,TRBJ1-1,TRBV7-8,TGTGCCAGCAGCTTAAACTACAGGGGGCGCGGGGCCCTTACAACTGAAGCTTTCTTT,CASSLNYRGRGALTTEAFF
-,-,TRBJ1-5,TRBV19,TGTGCCAGTGATACGACAGCCTATAGCAATCAGCCCCAGCATTTT,CASDTTAYSNQPQHF
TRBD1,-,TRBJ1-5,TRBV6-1,TGTGCCTCCCGGACAGGGGCCCTCGGGCAGCCCCAGCATTTT,CASRTGALGQPQHF
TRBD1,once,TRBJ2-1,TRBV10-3,TGTGCCATCAGGTCAGGAACAGGGGCGGAGAATGAGCAGTTCTTC,CAIRSGTGAENEQFF
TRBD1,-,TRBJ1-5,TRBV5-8,TGTGCCAGCAACGGGGACAGACGGAGCGGTCAGCCCCAGCATTTT,CASNGDRRSGQPQHF
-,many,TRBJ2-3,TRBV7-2,TGTGCCAGCAGCTCCCGCCGTCCAGATTTT,CASSSRRPDF
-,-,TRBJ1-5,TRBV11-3,TGTGCCAGCAGCCCGACAGAACCCAATCAGCCCCAGCATTTT,CASSPTEPNQPQHF
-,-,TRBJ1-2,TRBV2,TGTGCCAGCAGCACACACAGGGTCGGCGGCTACACCTTC,CASSTHRVGGYTF